These 16 T cell receptor beta chains share one sample of origin, sequenced in a study of blood T cell repertoires in COVID-19. TCRdb keeps only in-frame clones here, not all; method: immunoSEQ multiplex PCR. This table has about 230,000 clones, 65% to 85% appearing once. Sequencing used peripheral blood. The receptor source for this set is a man between 35 and 55 years old with acute or convalescent COVID-19.

This sequence joins TRBV18 and TRBJ1-5, with TRBD1 as a possible D gene (6 bases). CDR1 is KGHSH and CDR2 is LQKENI in the germline V gene. The ends were cut back, 6 bases at V and 4 bases at J, with 16 bases in the middle. The CDR3 covers 15 residues. The CDR3 coding sequence is TGTGCCAGCTCGCCGTCGGCAGGGGAAAATCAGCCCCAGCATTTT. Translating gives CASSPSAGENQPQHF.

The chain recombines TRBV11-3 with TRBJ1-4; 8 bases match TRBD1. This CDR3 is built from 13 residues. CDR1 SGHNT and CDR2 YENEEA come from the germline V gene. With 3 bases clipped from V and 8 bases from J, the junction kept 2 bases outside the gene matches. CDR3 in DNA: TGTGCCAGCAGCTTGGGGACAGGCGAAAAACTGTTTTTT. Residues: CASSLGTGEKLFF. Filled out from reference TRBV11-3 and TRBJ1-4, the complete variable domain reads EAGVVQSPRYKIIEKKQPVAFWCNPISGHNTLYWYLQNLGQGPELLIRYENEEAVDDSQLPKDRFSAERLKGVDSTLKIQPAELGDSAVYLCASSLGTGEKLFFGSGTQLSVL.

This sequence joins TRBV25-1 and TRBJ1-1, with a possible D match to TRBD1 (5 bases). Trimming removed 6 bases from V and 4 bases from J, with 18 bases in between. Germline loops: CDR1 MGHDK, CDR2 SYGVNS. CDR3 length: 15 amino acids. The CDR3 DNA reads TGTGCCAGCAGCGCCCTGGAGGGGTTTGTCACTGAAGCTTTCTTT. Protein: CASSALEGFVTEAFF.

The V gene is TRBV5-1, the J gene TRBJ2-5; D gene unclear. V lost 3 bases and J lost 2, with 8 bases in between. The CDR3 covers 13 residues. The germline V gene encodes CDR1 SGHRS and CDR2 YFSETQ. This chain's CDR3 is CASSSRIQETQYF. The CDR3 bases are TGCGCCAGCAGCTCCAGGATTCAAGAGACCCAGTACTTC.

This clone was seen a single time. V is TRBV27 and J is TRBJ1-1; D unclear. Germline lookup yields CDR1 MNHEY and CDR2 SMNVEV (reference sequence). The CDR3 runs 14 residues. V was trimmed by 2 bases and J by 0 bases, leaving 7 bases between them. The CDR3 sequence is CASSLNSLNTEAFF. Written as DNA, the CDR3 is TGTGCCAGCAGTTTAAACAGTTTGAACACTGAAGCTTTCTTT.

Note on this clone: Other nucleotide sequences from this sample produce the same CDR3. This chain connects TRBV11-3 to TRBJ2-3, with 10 bases identical to TRBD1. Looked up from germline, CDR1 is SGHNT and CDR2 is YENEEA. The CDR3 contains 15 residues. The V segment lost 5 bases and the J segment 2 bases; nucleotides outside the gene matches: 4. The CDR3 DNA reads as TGTGCCAGCAGCCCTCGACAGGGGGCCACAGATACGCAGTATTTT. This gives the protein CASSPRQGATDTQYF. Filled out from reference TRBV11-3 and TRBJ2-3, the complete variable domain reads EAGVVQSPRYKIIEKKQPVAFWCNPISGHNTLYWYLQNLGQGPELLIRYENEEAVDDSQLPKDRFSAERLKGVDSTLKIQPAELGDSAVYLCASSPRQGATDTQYFGPGTRLTVL.

The chain uses TRBV6-5 and TRBJ1-1; D is unclear. Germline CDR1 reads MNHEY; CDR2 reads SVGAGI. This CDR3 is 15 amino acids long. V lost 0 bases and J lost 8, with 16 bases in between. DNA of the CDR3: TGTGCCAGCAGTTACTCTCGGACTCGACGCGCCGAAGCTTTCTTT. Residues: CASSYSRTRRAEAFF.

J is TRBJ1-2 and V is TRBV5-1; D is uncertain. V was cut by 0 bases and J by 5 bases, with 14 bases left in between. This CDR3 has 15 residues. CDR1 and CDR2 from the germline V gene are SGHRS and YFSETQ. The DNA of the CDR3 is TGCGCCAGCAGCTTGGGAGGACTGGAAAGGTATGGCTACACCTTC. It yields the protein CASSLGGLERYGYTF.

As for this clone: In the same sample, other DNA sequences code for this CDR3. V is TRBV7-3 and J is TRBJ2-1, with 8 nucleotides matching TRBD2. Germline lookup yields CDR1 SGHTA and CDR2 FQGTGA. The V gene end was trimmed by 4 bases and the J gene end by 7 bases; junction bases not matched to a gene: 9. The CDR3 extends over 15 amino acids. The CDR3 DNA reads TGTGCCAGCAGCTCGAGCGGGAGAGGCTTAAATGAGCAGTTCTTC. Protein sequence: CASSSSGRGLNEQFF.

The chain is built from TRBV6-2 or TRBV6-3 and TRBJ1-1, with D unclear. The CDR3 loop spans 17 amino acids. The ends were cut back, 2 bases at V and 0 bases at J, with 16 bases in the middle. The germline V gene has CDR1 MNHEY and CDR2 SVGEGT. The CDR3 DNA is TGTGCCAGCAGTTACGAGAGAGGAACGGTTTTGAACACTGAAGCTTTCTTT. Protein sequence: CASSYERGTVLNTEAFF.

The gene calls are TRBV6-1 and TRBJ1-6, with TRBD1 as a possible D gene (5 bases). Germline-derived CDR1 and CDR2 are MNHNS and SASEGT. CDR3 length equals 14 residues. V was shortened by 2 bases and J by 8 bases, with 10 bases between the two germline ends. As DNA, the CDR3 is TGTGCCAGCAGTGAACAGGGACTGGATTCACCCCTCCACTTT. Translation gives CASSEQGLDSPLHF.

V and J are TRBV5-1 and TRBJ2-5, with D hard to call. This CDR3 has 12 residues. The germline V gene encodes CDR1 SGHRS and CDR2 YFSETQ. The ends were cut back, 0 bases at V and 4 bases at J, with 4 bases in the middle. As DNA, the CDR3 is TGCGCCAGCAGCTTGGCCAGAGAGACCCAGTACTTC. This translates into CASSLARETQYF. The whole variable domain, filled in from reference TRBV5-1 and TRBJ2-5, reads KAGVTQTPRYLIKTRGQQVTLSCSPISGHRSVSWYQQTPGQGLQFLFEYFSETQRNKGNFPGRFSGRQFSNSRSEMNVSTLELGDSALYLCASSLARETQYFGPGTRLLVL.

V gene TRBV19 combines with J gene TRBJ1-6, with a possible D match to TRBD1 (6 bases). The CDR3 has 14 amino acids. Trimming stripped 5 bases from V and 9 bases from J, with 14 bases between. Germline V lookup: CDR1 LNHDA, CDR2 SQIVND (reference sequence). Here the CDR3 DNA reads TGTGCCAGTAGTCTCACAGGGAAAGGTTCACCCCTCCACTTT. It codes for CASSLTGKGSPLHF.

The rearrangement uses TRBV2 and TRBJ1-3; TRBD1 aligns across 9 bases. Germline CDR1 reads SNHLY; CDR2 reads FYNNEI. The CDR3 length is 14 residues. Trimming at V came to 6 bases and at J to 4 bases, leaving 4 bases not matched to a gene. The CDR3 protein is CASRDRGAGNTIYF. The CDR3 coding sequence is TGTGCCAGCAGAGACAGGGGGGCAGGAAACACCATATATTTT.

In DNA form, the CDR3 reads TGTGCTATTGACCGGGGGGCTAGCGGGAGGAGTTTGGAGACCCAGTACTTC. This sequence encodes CAIDRGASGRSLETQYF. The chain recombines TRBV12-5 with TRBJ2-5, with TRBD2 identical over 11 bases. Germline-derived CDR1 and CDR2 are LGHNT and FRNRAP. CDR3 length: 17 amino acids. V was clipped by 10 bases and J by 5 bases; unmatched bases: 18.

A few counts support this clone. This chain uses TRBV4-2 with TRBJ2-1; TRBD2 matches 8 bases. In germline, CDR1 is LGHNA, CDR2 YNFKEQ. With V trimmed by 4 bases and J by 3 bases, 8 bases remained unmatched. The CDR3 sequence is 16 residues long. DNA of the CDR3: TGTGCCAGCAGCCGACACGGGCGGGGGGACTACAATGAGCAGTTCTTC. This encodes CASSRHGRGDYNEQFF.